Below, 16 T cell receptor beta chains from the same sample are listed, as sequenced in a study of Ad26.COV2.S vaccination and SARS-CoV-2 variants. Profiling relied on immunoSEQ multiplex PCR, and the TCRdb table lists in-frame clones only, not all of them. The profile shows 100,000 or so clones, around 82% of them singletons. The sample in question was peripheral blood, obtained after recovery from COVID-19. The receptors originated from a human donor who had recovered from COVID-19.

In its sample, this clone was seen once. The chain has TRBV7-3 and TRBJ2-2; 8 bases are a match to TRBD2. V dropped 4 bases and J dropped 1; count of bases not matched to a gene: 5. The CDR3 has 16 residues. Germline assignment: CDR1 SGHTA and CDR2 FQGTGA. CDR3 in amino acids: CASSSDSGENTGELFF. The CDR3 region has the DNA TGTGCCAGCAGCTCTGATAGCGGGGAGAACACCGGGGAGCTGTTTTTT.

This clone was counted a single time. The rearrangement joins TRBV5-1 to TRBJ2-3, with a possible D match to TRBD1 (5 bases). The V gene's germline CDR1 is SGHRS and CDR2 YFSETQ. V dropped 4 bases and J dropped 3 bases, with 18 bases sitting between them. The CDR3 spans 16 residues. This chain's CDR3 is CASSPLSGKGTDTQYF. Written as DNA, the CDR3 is TGCGCCAGCAGCCCCCTTTCAGGGAAGGGGACAGATACGCAGTATTTT.

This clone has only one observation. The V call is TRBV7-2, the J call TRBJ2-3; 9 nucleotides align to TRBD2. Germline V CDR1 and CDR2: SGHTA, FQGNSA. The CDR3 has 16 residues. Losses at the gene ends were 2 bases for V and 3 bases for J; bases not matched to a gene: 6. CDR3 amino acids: CASSLLAGGLTDTQYF. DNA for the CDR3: TGTGCCAGCAGCTTATTGGCGGGGGGGCTTACAGATACGCAGTATTTT.

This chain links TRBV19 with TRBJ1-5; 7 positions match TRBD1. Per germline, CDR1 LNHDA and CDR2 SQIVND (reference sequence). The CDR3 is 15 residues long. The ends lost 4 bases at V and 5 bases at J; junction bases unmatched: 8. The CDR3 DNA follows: TGTGCCAGTAGTAGAGACAGGGCGGAGGATCAGCCCCAGCATTTT. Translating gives CASSRDRAEDQPQHF.

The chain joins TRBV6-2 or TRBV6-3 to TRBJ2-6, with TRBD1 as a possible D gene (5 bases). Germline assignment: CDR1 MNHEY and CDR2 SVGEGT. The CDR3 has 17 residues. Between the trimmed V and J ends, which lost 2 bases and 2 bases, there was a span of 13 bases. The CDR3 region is CASSYVQEFPGANVLTF. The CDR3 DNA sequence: TGTGCCAGCAGTTACGTACAGGAATTTCCTGGGGCCAACGTCCTGACTTTC.

The CDR3: CSALARETQYF. The CDR3 nucleotides are TGCAGTGCTCTTGCTCGTGAGACCCAGTACTTC. The chain employs TRBV20-1 and TRBJ2-5, with D unclear. V gave up 5 bases and J gave up 5 bases, with 9 bases separating them. CDR3 length: 11 residues. Germline lookup yields CDR1 DFQATT and CDR2 SNEGSKA (reference sequence).

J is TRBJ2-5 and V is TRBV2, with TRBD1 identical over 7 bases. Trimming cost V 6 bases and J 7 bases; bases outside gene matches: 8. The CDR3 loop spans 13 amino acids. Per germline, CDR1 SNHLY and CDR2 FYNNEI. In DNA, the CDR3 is TGTGCCAGCAGGGGTACAGGGGAAGCGACCCAGTACTTC. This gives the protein CASRGTGEATQYF. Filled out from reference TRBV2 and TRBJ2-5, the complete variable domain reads EPEVTQTPSHQVTQMGQEVILRCVPISNHLYFYWYRQILGQKVEFLVSFYNNEISEKSEIFDDQFSVERPDGSNFTLKIRSTKLEDSAMYFCASRGTGEATQYFGPGTRLLVL.

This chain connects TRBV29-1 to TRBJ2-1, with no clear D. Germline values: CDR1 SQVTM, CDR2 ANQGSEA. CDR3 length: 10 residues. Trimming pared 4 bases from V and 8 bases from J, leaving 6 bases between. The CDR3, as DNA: TGCAGCGTTGTGAGGTATGAGCAGTTCTTC. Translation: CSVVRYEQFF.

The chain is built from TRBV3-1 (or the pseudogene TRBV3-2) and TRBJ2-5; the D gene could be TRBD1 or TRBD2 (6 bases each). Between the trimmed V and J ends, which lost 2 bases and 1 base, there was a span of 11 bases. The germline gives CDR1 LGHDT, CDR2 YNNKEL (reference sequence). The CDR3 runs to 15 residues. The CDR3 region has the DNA TGTGCCAGCAGCCAATTACGGGGGCCCCAAGAGACCCAGTACTTC. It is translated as CASSQLRGPQETQYF.

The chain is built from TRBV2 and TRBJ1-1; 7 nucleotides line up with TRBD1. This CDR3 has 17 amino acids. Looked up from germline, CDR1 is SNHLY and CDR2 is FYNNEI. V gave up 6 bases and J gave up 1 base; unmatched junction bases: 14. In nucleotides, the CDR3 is TGTGCCAGCAGGAGGACAGGAAGATCAACTAGGAACACTGAAGCTTTCTTT. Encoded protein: CASRRTGRSTRNTEAFF. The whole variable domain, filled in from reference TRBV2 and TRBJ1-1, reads EPEVTQTPSHQVTQMGQEVILRCVPISNHLYFYWYRQILGQKVEFLVSFYNNEISEKSEIFDDQFSVERPDGSNFTLKIRSTKLEDSAMYFCASRRTGRSTRNTEAFFGQGTRLTVV.

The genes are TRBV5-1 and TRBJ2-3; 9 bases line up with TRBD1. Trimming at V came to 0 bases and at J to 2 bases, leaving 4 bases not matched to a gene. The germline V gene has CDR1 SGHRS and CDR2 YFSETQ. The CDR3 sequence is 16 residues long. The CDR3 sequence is CASSLGDRVATDTQYF. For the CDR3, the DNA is TGCGCCAGCAGCTTGGGGGACAGGGTTGCCACAGATACGCAGTATTTT.

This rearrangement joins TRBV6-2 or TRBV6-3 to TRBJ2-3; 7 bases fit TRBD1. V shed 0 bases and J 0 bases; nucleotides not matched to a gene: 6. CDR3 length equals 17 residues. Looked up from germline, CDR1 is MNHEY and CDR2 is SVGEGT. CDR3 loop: CASSYSTGAPSTDTQYF. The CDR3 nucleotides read TGTGCCAGCAGTTACTCTACAGGGGCACCTAGCACAGATACGCAGTATTTT.

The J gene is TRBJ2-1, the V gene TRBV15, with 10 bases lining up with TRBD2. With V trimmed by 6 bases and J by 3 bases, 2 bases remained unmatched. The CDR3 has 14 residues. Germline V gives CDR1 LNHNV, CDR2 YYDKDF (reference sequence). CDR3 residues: CATSLAGVYNEQFF. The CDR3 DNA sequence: TGTGCCACCAGTCTAGCGGGGGTCTACAATGAGCAGTTCTTC.

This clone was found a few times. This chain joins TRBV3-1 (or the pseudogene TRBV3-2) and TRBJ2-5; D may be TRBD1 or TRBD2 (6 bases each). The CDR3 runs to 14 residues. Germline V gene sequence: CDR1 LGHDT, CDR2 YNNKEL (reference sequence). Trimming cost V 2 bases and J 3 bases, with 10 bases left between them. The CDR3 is CASSQPGAEETQYF. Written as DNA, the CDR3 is TGTGCCAGCAGCCAACCGGGGGCTGAAGAGACCCAGTACTTC.

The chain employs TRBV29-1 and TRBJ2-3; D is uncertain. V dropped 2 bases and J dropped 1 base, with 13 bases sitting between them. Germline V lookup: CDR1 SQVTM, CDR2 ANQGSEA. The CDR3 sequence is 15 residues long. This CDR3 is CSVEQGTQRTDTQYF. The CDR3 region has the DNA TGCAGCGTTGAACAAGGCACGCAGCGCACAGATACGCAGTATTTT.

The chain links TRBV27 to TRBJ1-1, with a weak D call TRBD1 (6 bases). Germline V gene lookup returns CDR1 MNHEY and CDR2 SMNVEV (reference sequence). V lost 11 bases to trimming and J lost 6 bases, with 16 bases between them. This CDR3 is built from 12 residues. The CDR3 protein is CASTDRFAEAFF. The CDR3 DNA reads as TGTGCCTCAACAGACAGGTTCGCTGAAGCTTTCTTT.